A single T cell receptor (beta chain) is shown here with its context. Its antigen has not been determined. Qualities for individual bases were not recorded, and no much larger clone is one base off. These data come from a study of blood T cell repertoires in COVID-19 (dated by TCRdb to 2018 to 2021). Broadly, across the study: Samples covering the acute and convalescent phases of COVID-19 were provided by collaborators in the United States, Italy and Spain. The repertoires were released in a freely available public database intended as a resource for research on the immune response to SARS-CoV-2. HLA class I and class II types, where available, came from metadata supplied by the sample provider rather than from assay-based typing. The prospective study material was composed of cDNA or gDNA derived from T cells, B-cell-depleted T cells, or PBMCs. Subjects who had been exposed to COVID-19, were actively infected with it, or had recovered from it provided the deeply sampled blood TCRbeta repertoires that made up the dataset. The samples were drawn from two sources: the first 160 participants of the ongoing ImmuneRACE study, and some 1,300 subjects contributed by 6 global collaborators. A de-identified subject ID, COVID-19 status, age in years and sex were almost always included in the sample metadata.

Study-wide conclusions, independent of this receptor: The quantity of clinical and demographic metadata differed by source and by participant and was supplied without curation.

The germline V gene (reference sequence) sets CDR1 to SEHNR and CDR2 to FQNEAQ. There are 14 amino acids in the CDR3, from cysteine to phenylalanine inclusive. This entry keeps only the CDR3 DNA: 42 bases, framed from base 1. V is shortened by 0 bases, J by 8 bases, and the region joining them spans 12 bases. TCRbeta CDR3 regions were amplified from genomic DNA by means of the immunoSEQ Assay, a bias-controlled multiplex PCR. Concerning the study's data processing: Within the assay, amplification of reference gene primers was used to estimate how many nucleated cells each sample contained. To quantify the absolute abundance of each unique TCRbeta CDR3 rearrangement, sequence reads were collapsed and filtered. For each sample, productive Simpson clonality was calculated by taking the square root of Simpson's diversity index across productive rearrangements. Entries here come from immuneACCESS through TCRdb and include only in-frame sequences with V and J called. Some clones fail to appear in such tables; in the studies checked, an unresolved V gene covers under half of the shortfall, and the cause of the remainder is unknown. V and J calls and clone size are as listed in that table; D and trimming were resolved from the DNA. Here the sample has a few hundred thousand clones; 80% to 90% occur a single time. In total, the top ten clones hold around 9.2% of the sample.

In the prospective study, participants were about 18 to 89 years old, resided in around 25 geographic areas of the United States, and were enrolled through a virtual design. To assign participants to cohorts, the prospective study relied on clinical history that participants themselves reported in a screening survey and a study questionnaire. For ImmuneRACE Cohort 3, a participant was defined as recovered based on two consecutive negative NP/OP PCR tests, clearance by a healthcare professional, or resolution of symptoms. In the prospective study, whole blood, serum and a nasopharyngeal or oropharyngeal swab were collected from each participant by mobile phlebotomists. Over a 2-month period, participants in the prospective study had the option of providing additional blood draws and questionnaires. Before DNA extraction, prospective study blood samples were shipped either frozen or at room temperature.

The V and J genes are TRBV7-9 and TRBJ2-3, and perhaps TRBD2 as D gene, on 7 matching bases. The sequence derives from a man aged 40-50 years who had recovered from COVID-19. Sequencing was done on a sample of PBMCs or T cells enriched from blood (not recorded which). The CDR3 sequence is CASSLAGGRSTQYF. The nucleotide sequence reads as follows: TGTGCCAGCAGCTTAGCGGGGGGGCGTAGTACGCAGTATTTT.